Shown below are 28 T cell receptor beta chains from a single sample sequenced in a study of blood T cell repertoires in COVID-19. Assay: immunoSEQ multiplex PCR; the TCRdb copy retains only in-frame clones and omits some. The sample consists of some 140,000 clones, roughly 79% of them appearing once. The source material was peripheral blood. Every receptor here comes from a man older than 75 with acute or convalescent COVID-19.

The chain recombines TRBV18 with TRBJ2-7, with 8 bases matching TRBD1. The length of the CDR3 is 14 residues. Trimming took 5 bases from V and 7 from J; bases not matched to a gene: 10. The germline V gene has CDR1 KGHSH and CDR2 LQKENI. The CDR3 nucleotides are TGTGCCAGCTCATTGGGACAGGCCCTGGGGGAGCAGTACTTC. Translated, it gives CASSLGQALGEQYF.

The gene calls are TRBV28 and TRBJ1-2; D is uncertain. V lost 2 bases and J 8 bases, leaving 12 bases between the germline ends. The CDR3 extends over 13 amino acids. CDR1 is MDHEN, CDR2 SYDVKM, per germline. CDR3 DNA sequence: TGTGCCAGCAGTTTAGTAGAGGGATTAGGCTACACCTTC. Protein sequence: CASSLVEGLGYTF.

This chain's CDR3 is CAIRDGQGDTQYF. Here the CDR3 DNA reads TGTGCCATCAGAGACGGGCAGGGGGATACGCAGTATTTT. The chain uses TRBV10-3 and TRBJ2-3; D is possibly TRBD1 (6 bases). CDR3 length: 13 residues. Germline V gene data show CDR1 as ENHRY and CDR2 as SYGVKD. Between the trimmed V and J ends, which lost 6 bases and 6 bases, there was a span of 13 bases.

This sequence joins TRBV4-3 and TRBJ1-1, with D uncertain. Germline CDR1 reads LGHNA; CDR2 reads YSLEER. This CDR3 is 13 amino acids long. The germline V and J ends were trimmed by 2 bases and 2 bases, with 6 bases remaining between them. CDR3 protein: CASSQTRNTEAFF. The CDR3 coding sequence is TGCGCCAGCAGCCAAACACGTAACACTGAAGCTTTCTTT.

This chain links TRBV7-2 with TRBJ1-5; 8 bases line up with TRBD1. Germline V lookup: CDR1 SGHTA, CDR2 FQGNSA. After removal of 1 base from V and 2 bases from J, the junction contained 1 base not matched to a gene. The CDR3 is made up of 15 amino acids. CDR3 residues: CASSLEQGGNQPQHF. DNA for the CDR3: TGTGCCAGCAGCTTAGAACAGGGGGGCAATCAGCCCCAGCATTTT.

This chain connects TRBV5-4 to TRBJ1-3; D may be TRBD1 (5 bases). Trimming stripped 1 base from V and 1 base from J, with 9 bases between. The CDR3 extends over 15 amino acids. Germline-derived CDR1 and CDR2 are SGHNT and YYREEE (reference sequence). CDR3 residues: CASSLPPGSGNTIYF. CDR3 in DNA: TGTGCCAGCAGCTTGCCCCCAGGGTCTGGAAACACCATATATTTT.

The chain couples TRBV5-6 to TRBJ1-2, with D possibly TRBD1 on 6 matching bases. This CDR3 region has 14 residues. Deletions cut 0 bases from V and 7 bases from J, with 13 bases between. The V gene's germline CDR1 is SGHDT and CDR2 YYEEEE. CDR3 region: CASSLGLRRGGYTF. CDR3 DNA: TGTGCCAGCAGCTTGGGCCTTCGCAGGGGTGGCTACACCTTC. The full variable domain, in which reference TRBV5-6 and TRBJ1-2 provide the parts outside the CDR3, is DAGVTQSPTHLIKTRGQQVTLRCSPKSGHDTVSWYQQALGQGPQFIFQYYEEEERQRGNFPDRFSGHQFPNYSSELNVNALLLGDSALYLCASSLGLRRGGYTFGSGTRLTVV.

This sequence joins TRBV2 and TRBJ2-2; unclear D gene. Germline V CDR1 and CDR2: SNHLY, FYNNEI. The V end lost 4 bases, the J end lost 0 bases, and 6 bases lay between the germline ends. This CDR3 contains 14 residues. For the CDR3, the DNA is TGTGCCAGCAGTGCGGGTCCGAACACCGGGGAGCTGTTTTTT. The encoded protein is CASSAGPNTGELFF.

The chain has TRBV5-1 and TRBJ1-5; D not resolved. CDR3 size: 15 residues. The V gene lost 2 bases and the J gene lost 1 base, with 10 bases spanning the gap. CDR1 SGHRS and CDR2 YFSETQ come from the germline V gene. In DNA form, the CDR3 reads TGCGCCAGCAGCTTAGAGGGCGGGAGCAATCAGCCCCAGCATTTT. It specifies CASSLEGGSNQPQHF.

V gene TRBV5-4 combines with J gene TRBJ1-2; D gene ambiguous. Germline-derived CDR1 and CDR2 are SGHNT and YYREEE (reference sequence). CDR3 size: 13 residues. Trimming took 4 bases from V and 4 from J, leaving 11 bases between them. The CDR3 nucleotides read TGTGCCAGCAGCCTAAGGTACAGCTATGGCTACACCTTC. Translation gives CASSLRYSYGYTF.

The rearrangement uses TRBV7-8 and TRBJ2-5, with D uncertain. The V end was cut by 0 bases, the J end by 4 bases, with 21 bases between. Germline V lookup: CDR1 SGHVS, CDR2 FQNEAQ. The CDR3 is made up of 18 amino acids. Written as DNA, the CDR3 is TGTGCCAGCAGCTTAGCGTTAAGTTGGTATTTGACTGGAGAGACCCAGTACTTC. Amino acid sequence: CASSLALSWYLTGETQYF.

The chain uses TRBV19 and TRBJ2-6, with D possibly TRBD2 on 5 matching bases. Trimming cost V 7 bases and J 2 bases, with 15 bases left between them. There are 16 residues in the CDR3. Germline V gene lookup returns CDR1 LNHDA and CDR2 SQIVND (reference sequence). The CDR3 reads CASTERVVPGANVLTF. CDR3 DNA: TGTGCCAGTACGGAGAGGGTTGTGCCTGGGGCCAACGTCCTGACTTTC. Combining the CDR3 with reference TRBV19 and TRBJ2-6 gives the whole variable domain DGGITQSPKYLFRKEGQNVTLSCEQNLNHDAMYWYRQDPGQGLRLIYYSQIVNDFQKGDIAEGYSVSREKKESFPLTVTSAQKNPTAFYLCASTERVVPGANVLTFGAGSRLTVL.

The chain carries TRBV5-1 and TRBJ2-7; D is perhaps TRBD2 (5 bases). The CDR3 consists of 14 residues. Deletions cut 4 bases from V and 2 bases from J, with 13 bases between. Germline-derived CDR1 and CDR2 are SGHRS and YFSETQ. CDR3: CASSPGSGAYEQYF. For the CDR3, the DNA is TGCGCCAGCAGCCCGGGATCGGGCGCCTACGAGCAGTACTTC.

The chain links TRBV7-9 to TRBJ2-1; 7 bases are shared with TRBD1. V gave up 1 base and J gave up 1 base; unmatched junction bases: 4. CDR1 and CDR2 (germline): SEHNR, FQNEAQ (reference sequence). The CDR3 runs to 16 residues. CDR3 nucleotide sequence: TGTGCCAGCAGCTTAGTGACAGGGAAATCCTACAATGAGCAGTTCTTC. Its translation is CASSLVTGKSYNEQFF.

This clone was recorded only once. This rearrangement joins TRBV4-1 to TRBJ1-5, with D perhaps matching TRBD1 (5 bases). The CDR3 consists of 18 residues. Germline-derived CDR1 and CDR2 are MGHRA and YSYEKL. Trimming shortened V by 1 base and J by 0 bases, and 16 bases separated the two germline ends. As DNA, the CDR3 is TGCGCCAGCAGCCAAGTGTCCAGGGTGGGCTATAGCAATCAGCCCCAGCATTTT. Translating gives CASSQVSRVGYSNQPQHF.

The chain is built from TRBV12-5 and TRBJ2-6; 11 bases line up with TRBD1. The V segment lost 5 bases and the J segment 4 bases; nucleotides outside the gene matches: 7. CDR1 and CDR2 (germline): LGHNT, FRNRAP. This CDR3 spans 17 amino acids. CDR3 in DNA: TGTGCTAGTGGTAGCGGACAGGGGGCGCAGGGGGCCAACGTCCTGACTTTC. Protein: CASGSGQGAQGANVLTF.

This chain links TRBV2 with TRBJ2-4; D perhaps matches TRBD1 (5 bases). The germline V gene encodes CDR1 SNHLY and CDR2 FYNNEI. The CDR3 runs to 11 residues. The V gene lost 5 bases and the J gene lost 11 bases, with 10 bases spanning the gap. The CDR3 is CASSSGSVQYF. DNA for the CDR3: TGTGCCAGCAGTTCAGGGTCGGTTCAGTACTTC.

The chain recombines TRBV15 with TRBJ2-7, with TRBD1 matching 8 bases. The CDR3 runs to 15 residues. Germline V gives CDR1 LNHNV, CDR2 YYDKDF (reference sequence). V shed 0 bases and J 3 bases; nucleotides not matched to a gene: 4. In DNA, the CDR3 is TGTGCCACCAGCAGAGATACAGGGGGGATCTACGAGCAGTACTTC. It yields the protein CATSRDTGGIYEQYF.

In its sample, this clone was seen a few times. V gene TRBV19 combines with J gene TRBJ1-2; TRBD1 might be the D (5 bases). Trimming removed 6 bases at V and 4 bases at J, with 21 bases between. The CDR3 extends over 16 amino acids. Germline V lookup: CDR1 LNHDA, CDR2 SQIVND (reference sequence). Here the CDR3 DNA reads TGTGCCAGTAGCTCCGGGACCGCGGGGTCCGGCTATGGCTACACCTTC. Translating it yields CASSSGTAGSGYGYTF.

The CDR3 DNA is TGTGCCACCAGCAGAAAGACAGTAAATAGCAATCAGCCCCAGCATTTT. This gives the protein CATSRKTVNSNQPQHF. This chain uses TRBV15 with TRBJ1-5, with D perhaps TRBD1 (5 bases). The CDR3 length is 16 residues. V dropped 2 bases and J dropped 0 bases, with 11 bases sitting between them. Looked up from germline, CDR1 is LNHNV and CDR2 is YYDKDF (reference sequence).

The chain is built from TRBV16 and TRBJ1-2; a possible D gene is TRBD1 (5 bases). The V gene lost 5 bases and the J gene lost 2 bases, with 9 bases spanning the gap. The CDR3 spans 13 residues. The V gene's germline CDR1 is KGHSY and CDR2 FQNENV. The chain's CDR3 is CASSLTANYGYTF. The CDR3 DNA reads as TGTGCCAGCAGCTTGACAGCAAACTATGGCTACACCTTC.

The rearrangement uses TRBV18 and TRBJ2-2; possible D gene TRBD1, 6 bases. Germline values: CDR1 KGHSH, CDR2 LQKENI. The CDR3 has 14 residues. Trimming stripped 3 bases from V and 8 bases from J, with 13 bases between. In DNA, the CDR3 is TGTGCCAGCTCACCTGGACAGCTACGAGGGGAGCTGTTTTTT. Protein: CASSPGQLRGELFF.

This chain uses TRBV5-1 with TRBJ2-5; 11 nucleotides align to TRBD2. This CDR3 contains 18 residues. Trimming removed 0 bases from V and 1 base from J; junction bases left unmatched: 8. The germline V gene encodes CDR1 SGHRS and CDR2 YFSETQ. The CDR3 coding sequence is TGCGCCAGCAGCTTGGGGCTCCTAGCGGGGGGATCCCAAGAGACCCAGTACTTC. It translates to CASSLGLLAGGSQETQYF.

The CDR3 DNA sequence: TGTGCCAGCAGTGACTCGAGGGGGACACCCCTCCACTTT. This codes for CASSDSRGTPLHF. The V and J genes are TRBV6-4 and TRBJ1-6; tentatively, D is TRBD1 (6 bases). Germline CDR1 and CDR2: MRHNA and SNTAGT. The CDR3 extends over 13 amino acids. V was pared by 0 bases and J by 11 bases, with 8 bases between.

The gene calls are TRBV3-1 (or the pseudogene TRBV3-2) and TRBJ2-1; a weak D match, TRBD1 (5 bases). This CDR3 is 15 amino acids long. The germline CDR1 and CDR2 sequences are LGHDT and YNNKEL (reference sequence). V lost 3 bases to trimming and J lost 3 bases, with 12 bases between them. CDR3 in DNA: TGTGCCAGCAGCCACGCCGACAGTTACTACAATGAGCAGTTCTTC. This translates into CASSHADSYYNEQFF.

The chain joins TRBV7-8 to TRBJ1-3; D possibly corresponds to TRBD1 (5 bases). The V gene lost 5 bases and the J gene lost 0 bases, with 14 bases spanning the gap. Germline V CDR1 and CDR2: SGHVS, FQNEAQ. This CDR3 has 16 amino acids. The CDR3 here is CASSRLTAYSGNTIYF. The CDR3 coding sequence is TGTGCCAGCAGCCGGTTGACAGCCTACTCTGGAAACACCATATATTTT. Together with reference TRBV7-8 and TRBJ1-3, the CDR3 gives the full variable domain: GAGVSQSPRYKVAKRGQDVALRCDPISGHVSLFWYQQALGQGPEFLTYFQNEAQLDKSGLPSDRFFAERPEGSVSTLKIQRTQQEDSAVYLCASSRLTAYSGNTIYFGEGSWLTVV.

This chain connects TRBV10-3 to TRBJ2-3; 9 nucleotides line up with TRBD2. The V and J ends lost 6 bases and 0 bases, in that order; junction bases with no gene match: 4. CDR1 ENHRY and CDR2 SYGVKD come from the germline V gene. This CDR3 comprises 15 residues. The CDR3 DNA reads TGTGCCATCAGCTCGACTAGCGGAAGCACAGATACGCAGTATTTT. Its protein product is CAISSTSGSTDTQYF.

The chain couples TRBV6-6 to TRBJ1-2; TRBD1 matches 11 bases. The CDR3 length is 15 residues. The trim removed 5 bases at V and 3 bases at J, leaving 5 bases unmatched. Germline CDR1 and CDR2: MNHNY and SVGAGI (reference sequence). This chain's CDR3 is CASSAPGQGDYGYTF. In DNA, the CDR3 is TGTGCCAGCAGTGCACCGGGACAGGGGGACTATGGCTACACCTTC.